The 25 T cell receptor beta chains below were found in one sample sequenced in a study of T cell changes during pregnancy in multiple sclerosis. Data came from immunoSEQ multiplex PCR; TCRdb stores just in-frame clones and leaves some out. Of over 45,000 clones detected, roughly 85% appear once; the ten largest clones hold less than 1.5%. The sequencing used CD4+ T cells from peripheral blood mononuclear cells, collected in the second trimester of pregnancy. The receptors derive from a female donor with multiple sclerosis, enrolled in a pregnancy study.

In DNA, the CDR3 is TGTGCCAGCAGACGCAGGGGGCCCACTGAAGCTTTCTTT. This codes for CASRRRGPTEAFF. The rearrangement links TRBV6-5 to TRBJ1-1, with 8 bases lining up with TRBD1. V lost 6 bases, J lost 4 bases, and 4 bases stayed unmatched. Germline V lookup: CDR1 MNHEY, CDR2 SVGAGI. The CDR3 has 13 residues.

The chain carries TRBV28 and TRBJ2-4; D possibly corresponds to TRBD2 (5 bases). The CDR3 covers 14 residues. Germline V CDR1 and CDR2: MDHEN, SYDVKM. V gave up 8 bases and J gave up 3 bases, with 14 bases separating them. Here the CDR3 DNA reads TGTGCCAGCCTCCCACCCCGGGGCAAAAACATTCAGTACTTC. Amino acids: CASLPPRGKNIQYF. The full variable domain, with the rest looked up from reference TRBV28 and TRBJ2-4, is DVKVTQSSRYLVKRTGEKVFLECVQDMDHENMFWYRQDPGLGLRLIYFSYDVKMKEKGDIPEGYSVSREKKERFSLILESASTNQTSMYLCASLPPRGKNIQYFGAGTRLSVL.

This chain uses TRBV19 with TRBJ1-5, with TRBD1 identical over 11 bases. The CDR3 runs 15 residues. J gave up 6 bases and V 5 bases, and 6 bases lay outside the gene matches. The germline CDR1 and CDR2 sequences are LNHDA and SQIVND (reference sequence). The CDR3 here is CASSPDRGLPQPQHF. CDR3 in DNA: TGTGCCAGTAGTCCGGACAGGGGGCTCCCTCAGCCCCAGCATTTT.

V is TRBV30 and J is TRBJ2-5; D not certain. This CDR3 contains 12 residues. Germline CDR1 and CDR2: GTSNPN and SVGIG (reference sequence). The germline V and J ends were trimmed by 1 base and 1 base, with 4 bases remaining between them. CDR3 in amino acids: CAWSAIQETQYF. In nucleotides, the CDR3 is TGTGCCTGGAGTGCCATCCAAGAGACCCAGTACTTC.

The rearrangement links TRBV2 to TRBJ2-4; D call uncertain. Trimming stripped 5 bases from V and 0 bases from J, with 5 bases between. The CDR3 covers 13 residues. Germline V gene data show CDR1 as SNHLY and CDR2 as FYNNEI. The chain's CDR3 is CASSTEAKNIQYF. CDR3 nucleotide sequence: TGTGCCAGCAGTACAGAAGCCAAAAACATTCAGTACTTC.

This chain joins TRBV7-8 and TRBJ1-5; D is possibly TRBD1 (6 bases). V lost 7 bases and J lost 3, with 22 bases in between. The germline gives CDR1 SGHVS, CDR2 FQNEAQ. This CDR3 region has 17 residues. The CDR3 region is CASKKGGGGFPNQPQHF. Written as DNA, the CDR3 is TGTGCCAGCAAAAAGGGGGGAGGGGGATTCCCCAATCAGCCCCAGCATTTT.

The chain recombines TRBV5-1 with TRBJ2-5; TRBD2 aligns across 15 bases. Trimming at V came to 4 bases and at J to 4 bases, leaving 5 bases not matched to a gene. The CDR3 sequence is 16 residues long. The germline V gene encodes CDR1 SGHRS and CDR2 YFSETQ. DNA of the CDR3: TGCGCCAGCAGCCTCGGACTAGCGGGAGGGGGAGAGACCCAGTACTTC. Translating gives CASSLGLAGGGETQYF.

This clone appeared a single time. This chain's CDR3 is CASSQDYPQGTGDTQYF. Here the CDR3 DNA reads TGCGCCAGCAGCCAAGATTACCCACAGGGGACGGGAGATACGCAGTATTTT. This rearrangement joins TRBV4-1 to TRBJ2-3; 7 positions match TRBD1. The germline V gene has CDR1 MGHRA and CDR2 YSYEKL. The CDR3 loop spans 17 amino acids. V lost 0 bases, J lost 5 bases, and 11 bases stayed unmatched.

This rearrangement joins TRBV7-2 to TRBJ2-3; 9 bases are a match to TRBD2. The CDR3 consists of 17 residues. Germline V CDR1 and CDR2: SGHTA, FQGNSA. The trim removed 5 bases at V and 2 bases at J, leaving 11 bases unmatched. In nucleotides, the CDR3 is TGTGCCAGCAGCCTGGCGGGGACTAGCTTTTCCACAGATACGCAGTATTTT. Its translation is CASSLAGTSFSTDTQYF.

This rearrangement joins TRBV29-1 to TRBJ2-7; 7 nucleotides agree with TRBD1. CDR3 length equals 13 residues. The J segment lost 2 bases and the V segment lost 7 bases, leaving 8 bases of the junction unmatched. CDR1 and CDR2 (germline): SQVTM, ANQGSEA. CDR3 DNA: TGCAGCGCCACCGGGACAGCGCCCTACGAGCAGTACTTC. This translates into CSATGTAPYEQYF.

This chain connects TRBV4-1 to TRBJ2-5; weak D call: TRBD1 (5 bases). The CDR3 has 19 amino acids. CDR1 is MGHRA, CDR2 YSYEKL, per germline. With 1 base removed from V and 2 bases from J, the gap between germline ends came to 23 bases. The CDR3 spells CASSQGGKGSLVIQETQYF. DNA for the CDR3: TGCGCCAGCAGCCAAGGGGGAAAGGGGTCGCTAGTGATACAAGAGACCCAGTACTTC.

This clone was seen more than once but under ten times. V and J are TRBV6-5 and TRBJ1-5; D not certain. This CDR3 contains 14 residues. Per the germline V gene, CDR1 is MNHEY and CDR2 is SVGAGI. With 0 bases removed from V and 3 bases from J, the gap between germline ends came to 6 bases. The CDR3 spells CASSYSRDNQPQHF. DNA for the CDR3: TGTGCCAGCAGTTACTCGCGAGACAATCAGCCCCAGCATTTT.

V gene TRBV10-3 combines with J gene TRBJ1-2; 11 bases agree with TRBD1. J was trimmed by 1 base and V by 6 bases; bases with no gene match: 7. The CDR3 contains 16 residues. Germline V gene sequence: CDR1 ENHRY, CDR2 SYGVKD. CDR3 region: CAISTAGTGGNYGYTF. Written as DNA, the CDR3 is TGTGCCATCAGCACAGCCGGGACAGGGGGTAACTATGGCTACACCTTC.

The CDR3 spells CSVDEGGDYNEQYF. CDR3 in DNA: TGCAGCGTTGATGAGGGAGGCGATTATAACGAGCAGTACTTC. The chain couples TRBV29-1 to TRBJ2-7; perhaps TRBD2 as D (6 bases). Trimming removed 3 bases from V and 5 bases from J, with 17 bases in between. The CDR3 runs to 14 residues. Germline lookup yields CDR1 SQVTM and CDR2 ANQGSEA.

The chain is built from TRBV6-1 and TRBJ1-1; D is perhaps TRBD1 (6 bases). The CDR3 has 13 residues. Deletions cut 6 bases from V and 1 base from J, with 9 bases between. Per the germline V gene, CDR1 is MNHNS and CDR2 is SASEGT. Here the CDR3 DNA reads TGTGCCAGCAGGCAACAGGGGAACACTGAAGCTTTCTTT. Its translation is CASRQQGNTEAFF.

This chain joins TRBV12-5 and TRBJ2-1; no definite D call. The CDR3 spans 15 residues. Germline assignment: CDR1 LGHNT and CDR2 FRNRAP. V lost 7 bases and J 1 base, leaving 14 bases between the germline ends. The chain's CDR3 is CASVIHGGSYNEQFF. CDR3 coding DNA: TGTGCTAGTGTCATACACGGCGGATCCTACAATGAGCAGTTCTTC.

The CDR3 nucleotides are TGTGCCAGCACCTACGGAGGGAACACTGAAGCTTTCTTT. Its translation is CASTYGGNTEAFF. The chain links TRBV6-5 to TRBJ1-1; the D is unclear. Germline V lookup: CDR1 MNHEY, CDR2 SVGAGI. This CDR3 spans 13 amino acids. Trimming took off 7 bases at V and 1 base at J, with 10 bases between the two ends.

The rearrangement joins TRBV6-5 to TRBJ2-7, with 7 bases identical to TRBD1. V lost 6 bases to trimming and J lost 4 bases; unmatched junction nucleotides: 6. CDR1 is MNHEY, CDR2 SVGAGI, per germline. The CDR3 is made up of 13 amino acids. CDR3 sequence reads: CASSRQGPYEQYF. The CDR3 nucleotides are TGTGCCAGCAGCCGACAGGGTCCATACGAGCAGTACTTC.

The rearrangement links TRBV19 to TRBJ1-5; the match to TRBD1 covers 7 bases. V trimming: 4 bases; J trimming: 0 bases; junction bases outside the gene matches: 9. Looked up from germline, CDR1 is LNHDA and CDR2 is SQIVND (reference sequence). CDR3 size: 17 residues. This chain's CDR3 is CASSRTGVGYSNQPQHF. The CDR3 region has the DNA TGTGCCAGTAGTAGGACAGGAGTCGGCTATAGCAATCAGCCCCAGCATTTT.

This chain's CDR3 is CASSLVRYTQYF. As DNA, the CDR3 is TGTGCCAGCAGTTTAGTGAGGTATACGCAGTATTTT. This chain connects TRBV28 to TRBJ2-3; D remains ambiguous. The CDR3 sequence is 12 residues long. Germline CDR1 reads MDHEN; CDR2 reads SYDVKM. V dropped 2 bases and J dropped 7 bases, with 7 bases sitting between them.

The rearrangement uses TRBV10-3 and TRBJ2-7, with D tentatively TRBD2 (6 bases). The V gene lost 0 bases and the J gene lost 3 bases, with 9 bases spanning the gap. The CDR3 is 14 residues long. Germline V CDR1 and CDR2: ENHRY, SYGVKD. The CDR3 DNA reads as TGTGCCATCAGTGAGTCCGGCGGGGACTACGAGCAGTACTTC. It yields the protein CAISESGGDYEQYF.

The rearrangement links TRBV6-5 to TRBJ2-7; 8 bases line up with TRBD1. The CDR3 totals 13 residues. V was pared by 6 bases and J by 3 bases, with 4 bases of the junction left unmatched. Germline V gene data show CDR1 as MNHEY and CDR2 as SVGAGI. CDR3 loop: CASRRQGSYEQYF. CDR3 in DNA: TGTGCCAGCAGAAGACAGGGGAGCTACGAGCAGTACTTC.

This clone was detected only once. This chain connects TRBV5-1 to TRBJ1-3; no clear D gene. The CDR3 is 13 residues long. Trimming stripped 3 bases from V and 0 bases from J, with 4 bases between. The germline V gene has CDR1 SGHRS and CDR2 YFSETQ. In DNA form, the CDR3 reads TGCGCCAGCAGCTCTTTCTCTGGAAACACCATATATTTT. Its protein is CASSSFSGNTIYF.

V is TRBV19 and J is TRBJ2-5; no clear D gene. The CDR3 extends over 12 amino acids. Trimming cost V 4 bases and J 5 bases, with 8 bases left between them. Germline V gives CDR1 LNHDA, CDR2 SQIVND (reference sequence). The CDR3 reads CASSKNGETQYF. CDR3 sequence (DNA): TGTGCCAGTAGTAAAAACGGTGAGACCCAGTACTTC.

CDR3 sequence reads: CASSNPGLAGWQETQYF. In DNA form, the CDR3 reads TGTGCCAGCAGCAATCCGGGACTAGCGGGATGGCAAGAGACCCAGTACTTC. The chain employs TRBV7-9 and TRBJ2-5; 13 bases map to TRBD2. Germline CDR1 reads SEHNR; CDR2 reads FQNEAQ (reference sequence). CDR3 size: 17 residues. The trim removed 5 bases at V and 2 bases at J, leaving 8 bases unmatched.